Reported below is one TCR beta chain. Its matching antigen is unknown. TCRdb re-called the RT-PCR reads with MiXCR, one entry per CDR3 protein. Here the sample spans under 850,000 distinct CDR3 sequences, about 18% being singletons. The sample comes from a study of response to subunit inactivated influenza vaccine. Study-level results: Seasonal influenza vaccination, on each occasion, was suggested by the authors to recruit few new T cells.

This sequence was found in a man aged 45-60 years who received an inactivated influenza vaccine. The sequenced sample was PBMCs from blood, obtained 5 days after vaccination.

In DNA form, the CDR3 reads TGTGCCAGCAGCTTAGACGCAGGGAACTCTGGGGCCAACGTCCTGACTTTC. Encoded protein: CASSLDAGNSGANVLTF. The J gene is TRBJ2-6, the V gene TRBV7-6, with a weak D call TRBD1 (5 bases). Germline CDR1 reads SGHVS; CDR2 reads FNYEAQ. The CDR3 covers 17 residues. V shed 1 base and J shed 0 bases, with 10 bases lying between them.